The 31 T cell receptor beta chains listed next were all sequenced from one sample in a study of OX40 agonist ivuxolimab in advanced cancers. The table came from immunoSEQ multiplex PCR; TCRdb's copy has only in-frame clones and leaves some out. This sample carries about 73,000 clones, approximately 83% of them seen once, and the ten largest clones take 0.75%. Specimen: CD4+ or CD8+ T cells sorted from blood, collected in a trial of the OX40 agonist ivuxolimab. Every receptor here comes from an adult with an advanced solid tumor such as melanoma, head and neck, liver or kidney cancer.

The chain carries TRBV29-1 and TRBJ2-1; D not resolved. The germline V and J ends were trimmed by 3 bases and 8 bases, with 14 bases remaining between them. The CDR3 has 13 amino acids. CDR1 SQVTM and CDR2 ANQGSEA come from the germline V gene. The CDR3 bases are TGCAGCGTTGAGAACTCAATCCAGGATGAGCAGTTCTTC. It encodes CSVENSIQDEQFF.

The gene calls are TRBV12-5 and TRBJ2-1; possible D gene TRBD2, 6 bases. The CDR3 totals 17 residues. CDR1 and CDR2 from the germline V gene are LGHNT and FRNRAP. Trimming left V 1 base short and J 4 bases short, with 17 bases between. The CDR3 reads CASGLGDSGSMYNEQFF. In nucleotides, the CDR3 is TGTGCTAGTGGTTTGGGGGACTCTGGGAGTATGTACAATGAGCAGTTCTTC.

The chain recombines TRBV7-2 with TRBJ2-7; possible D gene TRBD1, 5 bases. Germline-derived CDR1 and CDR2 are SGHTA and FQGNSA. V lost 1 base and J 5 bases, leaving 15 bases between the germline ends. This CDR3 contains 15 residues. This CDR3 is CASSLEPGKYDEQYF. CDR3 DNA sequence: TGTGCCAGCAGCTTAGAGCCAGGGAAGTACGACGAGCAGTACTTC. Variable domain in full (rest from reference TRBV7-2 and TRBJ2-7): GAGVSQSPSNKVTEKGKDVELRCDPISGHTALYWYRQSLGQGLEFLIYFQGNSAPDKSGLPSDRFSAERTGGSVSTLTIQRTQQEDSAVYLCASSLEPGKYDEQYFGPGTRLTVT.

V is TRBV20-1 and J is TRBJ2-1; D gene unclear. Trimming removed 6 bases at V and 8 bases at J, with 8 bases between. The CDR3 is made up of 10 amino acids. Germline-derived CDR1 and CDR2 are DFQATT and SNEGSKA (reference sequence). The CDR3 nucleotides read TGCAGTGCAACAATAGATGAGCAGTTCTTC. As protein: CSATIDEQFF.

The gene calls are TRBV28 and TRBJ1-5; D perhaps matches TRBD1 (5 bases). The CDR3 covers 14 residues. V was cut by 3 bases and J by 4 bases, with 10 bases left in between. CDR1 is MDHEN, CDR2 SYDVKM, per germline. CDR3: CASSLVQGNQPQHF. In nucleotides, the CDR3 is TGTGCCAGCAGTTTGGTTCAGGGTAATCAGCCCCAGCATTTT.

In its sample, this clone was seen a few times. The chain joins TRBV6-5 to TRBJ1-2, with D possibly being TRBD1 (6 bases). The germline CDR1 and CDR2 sequences are MNHEY and SVGAGI. The CDR3 spans 11 residues. V lost 11 bases, J lost 7 bases, and 14 bases lay in between. In DNA, the CDR3 is TGTGCCTCTCGAGGGGGAACTGGCTACACCTTC. It codes for CASRGGTGYTF.

The genes are TRBV7-2 and TRBJ2-2; D is ambiguous. There are 15 residues in the CDR3. Germline V gene data show CDR1 as SGHTA and CDR2 as FQGNSA. V was shortened by 4 bases and J by 2 bases, with 11 bases between the two germline ends. The CDR3: CASSSQTDNTGELFF. For the CDR3, the DNA is TGTGCCAGCAGCTCTCAGACTGATAACACCGGGGAGCTGTTTTTT. Full variable domain (remainder filled in from reference TRBV7-2 and TRBJ2-2): GAGVSQSPSNKVTEKGKDVELRCDPISGHTALYWYRQSLGQGLEFLIYFQGNSAPDKSGLPSDRFSAERTGGSVSTLTIQRTQQEDSAVYLCASSSQTDNTGELFFGEGSRLTVL.

V and J are TRBV6-1 and TRBJ2-7; D ambiguous. The CDR3 is made up of 9 amino acids. Germline loops: CDR1 MNHNS, CDR2 SASEGT. Trimming stripped 8 bases from V and 7 bases from J, with 6 bases between. The CDR3 here is CASGREQYF. CDR3 coding DNA: TGTGCCAGCGGTAGAGAGCAGTACTTC.

V is TRBV7-2 and J is TRBJ1-2, with 9 bases fitting TRBD1. The CDR3 sequence is 16 residues long. V was pared by 0 bases and J by 5 bases, with 7 bases of the junction left unmatched. Per the germline V gene, CDR1 is SGHTA and CDR2 is FQGNSA. The CDR3 DNA is TGTGCCAGCAGCTTAGCTCTCGACAGGGGGAATTATGGCTACACCTTC. Its protein is CASSLALDRGNYGYTF.

This chain connects TRBV7-3 to TRBJ1-2, with D hard to call. The germline V gene encodes CDR1 SGHTA and CDR2 FQGTGA. The CDR3 is made up of 15 amino acids. V gave up 5 bases and J gave up 2 bases, with 15 bases separating them. CDR3 coding DNA: TGTGCCAGCAGCCCCAACCGAGGCTACAACTATGGCTACACCTTC. This codes for CASSPNRGYNYGYTF.

This clone was seen only once. V gene TRBV5-6 combines with J gene TRBJ2-6, with D tentatively TRBD2 (5 bases). Germline CDR1 and CDR2: SGHDT and YYEEEE. The V end lost 8 bases, the J end lost 0 bases, and 15 bases lay between the germline ends. This CDR3 spans 16 amino acids. The CDR3 loop reads CASYDAGFSGANVLTF. The CDR3 DNA follows: TGTGCCAGTTATGACGCGGGTTTCTCTGGGGCCAACGTCCTGACTTTC.

This chain uses TRBV5-1 with TRBJ2-5; possible D gene TRBD1, 5 bases. The V end lost 4 bases, the J end lost 1 base, and 11 bases lay between the germline ends. Germline CDR1 SGHRS, CDR2 YFSETQ. The CDR3 covers 14 residues. The CDR3: CASSHQGSQETQYF. CDR3 DNA: TGCGCCAGCAGCCATCAGGGTTCCCAAGAGACCCAGTACTTC. Full variable domain (rest looked up from reference TRBV5-1 and TRBJ2-5): KAGVTQTPRYLIKTRGQQVTLSCSPISGHRSVSWYQQTPGQGLQFLFEYFSETQRNKGNFPGRFSGRQFSNSRSEMNVSTLELGDSALYLCASSHQGSQETQYFGPGTRLLVL.

The chain uses TRBV5-4 and TRBJ2-6; D perhaps matches TRBD2 (5 bases). V dropped 0 bases and J dropped 0 bases, with 7 bases sitting between them. The CDR3 is made up of 16 amino acids. Germline lookup yields CDR1 SGHNT and CDR2 YYREEE (reference sequence). The CDR3 nucleotides read TGTGCCAGCAGCTTGGCCCGGGGCTCTGGGGCCAACGTCCTGACTTTC. Its protein product is CASSLARGSGANVLTF.

The gene calls are TRBV6-1 and TRBJ1-3; no reliable D call. CDR1 and CDR2 (germline): MNHNS, SASEGT. V was clipped by 0 bases and J by 4 bases, with 13 bases between them. The CDR3 consists of 16 residues. The CDR3 here is CASSEAMGLEGNTIYF. The CDR3 nucleotides read TGTGCCAGCAGTGAAGCTATGGGCCTGGAGGGAAACACCATATATTTT.

The chain has TRBV4-3 and TRBJ1-6; D is perhaps TRBD1 (5 bases). The CDR3 runs 15 residues. The germline CDR1 and CDR2 sequences are LGHNA and YSLEER. The ends were cut back, 0 bases at V and 8 bases at J, with 11 bases in the middle. The CDR3 region is CASSQDVTGDSPLHF. The DNA of the CDR3 is TGCGCCAGCAGCCAAGATGTCACGGGGGATTCACCCCTCCACTTT.

This chain joins TRBV30 and TRBJ2-3; 11 nucleotides match TRBD1. The CDR3 consists of 16 residues. Germline CDR1 is GTSNPN and CDR2 is SVGIG (reference sequence). The V gene end was trimmed by 1 base and the J gene end by 2 bases; junction bases not matched to a gene: 5. CDR3 region: CAWSGWGQGDTDTQYF. CDR3 coding DNA: TGTGCCTGGAGTGGGTGGGGACAGGGGGACACAGATACGCAGTATTTT.

The chain joins TRBV18 to TRBJ2-5; 9 positions match TRBD1. The germline CDR1 and CDR2 sequences are KGHSH and LQKENI. V shed 4 bases and J 0 bases; nucleotides not matched to a gene: 3. CDR3 length: 15 amino acids. CDR3 nucleotides: TGTGCCAGCTCACAGACAGGGGGTAACCAAGAGACCCAGTACTTC. It codes for CASSQTGGNQETQYF.

CDR3 amino acids: CASSEPRGTDSPLHF. The CDR3 DNA reads TGTGCCAGCAGCGAACCTCGGGGGACAGATTCACCCCTCCACTTT. This chain joins TRBV7-9 and TRBJ1-6; 7 nucleotides agree with TRBD1. V lost 5 bases, J lost 8 bases, and 9 bases stayed unmatched. The CDR3 covers 15 residues. Germline CDR1 and CDR2: SEHNR and FQNEAQ (reference sequence).

The genes are TRBV11-2 and TRBJ2-5; no definite D call. Between the trimmed V and J ends, which lost 4 bases and 5 bases, there was a span of 5 bases. The CDR3 runs 11 residues. Germline CDR1 is SGHAT and CDR2 is FQNNGV. Here the CDR3 DNA reads TGTGCCAGCAGCTATATGGAGACCCAGTACTTC. Protein sequence: CASSYMETQYF.

V is TRBV7-8 and J is TRBJ2-2, with D unclear. Germline CDR1 is SGHVS and CDR2 is FQNEAQ. This CDR3 has 16 amino acids. The V end was cut by 4 bases, the J end by 0 bases, with 12 bases between. The chain's CDR3 is CASSSHVEANTGELFF. CDR3 DNA sequence: TGTGCCAGCAGCTCCCATGTAGAGGCGAACACCGGGGAGCTGTTTTTT.

The rearrangement uses TRBV7-2 and TRBJ2-5; D may be TRBD2 (5 bases). There are 15 residues in the CDR3. V was cut by 3 bases and J by 1 base, with 12 bases left in between. Germline-derived CDR1 and CDR2 are SGHTA and FQGNSA. The DNA for the CDR3 is TGTGCCAGCAGCTTGTCCCTGACTACCCAAGAGACCCAGTACTTC. It is translated as CASSLSLTTQETQYF.

The chain is built from TRBV2 and TRBJ1-1; D is unclear. This CDR3 is built from 12 residues. Germline CDR1 and CDR2: SNHLY and FYNNEI. The ends were cut back, 8 bases at V and 4 bases at J, with 11 bases in the middle. The CDR3 DNA reads TGTGCCAGCCTGGGGATCTCCACTGAAGCTTTCTTT. This gives the protein CASLGISTEAFF.

V and J are TRBV28 and TRBJ2-1; 8 nucleotides agree with TRBD2. This CDR3 is 16 amino acids long. After removal of 4 bases from V and 1 base from J, the junction contained 6 bases not matched to a gene. Germline values: CDR1 MDHEN, CDR2 SYDVKM. CDR3: CASSSQSGSSYNEQFF. DNA of the CDR3: TGTGCCAGCAGTTCACAAAGCGGGAGTTCCTACAATGAGCAGTTCTTC.

Here the CDR3 reads CASTSKTITDTQYF. The DNA for the CDR3 is TGTGCCAGCACCTCCAAAACGATCACAGATACGCAGTATTTT. This chain uses TRBV2 with TRBJ2-3; D is undetermined. Germline V gene lookup returns CDR1 SNHLY and CDR2 FYNNEI. There are 14 residues in the CDR3. Trimming stripped 7 bases from V and 2 bases from J, with 13 bases between.

Concerning this clone itself: One end of the junction varies from germline; a read error may be responsible. The chain recombines TRBV2 with TRBJ2-4; TRBD1 matches at 7 bases. CDR3 length: 11 amino acids. Germline V CDR1 and CDR2: SNHLY, FYNNEI. The CDR3 DNA sequence: TGTGCCAGCAGTTGGTACAGGGGAAAGGCCTTC. Translating gives CASSWYRGKAF.

The J gene is TRBJ2-3, the V gene TRBV29-1; D is unclear. The CDR3 contains 13 residues. V gave up 1 base and J gave up 3 bases, with 8 bases separating them. Germline CDR1 and CDR2: SQVTM and ANQGSEA. CDR3 in DNA: TGCAGCGTTGAAGTCACCGGTACAGATACGCAGTATTTT. The encoded protein is CSVEVTGTDTQYF.

This rearrangement joins TRBV5-1 to TRBJ2-3; 11 bases match TRBD1. The germline gives CDR1 SGHRS, CDR2 YFSETQ. Trimming at V came to 3 bases and at J to 4 bases, leaving 7 bases not matched to a gene. The CDR3 has 16 amino acids. The CDR3 nucleotides are TGCGCCAGCAGCTCACTAGGACAGGGGGCAGCAGATACGCAGTATTTT. Protein product: CASSSLGQGAADTQYF.

This clone was seen a single time. This rearrangement joins TRBV5-5 to TRBJ2-7; a possible D gene is TRBD2 (5 bases). This CDR3 is 13 amino acids long. V was trimmed by 1 base and J by 7 bases, leaving 12 bases between them. Germline CDR1 and CDR2: SGHKS and YYEKEE (reference sequence). DNA of the CDR3: TGTGCCAGCAGCTTGATGGTTGGAGGAGAGCAGTACTTC. Protein product: CASSLMVGGEQYF.

The chain combines TRBV4-3 with TRBJ2-7; the match to TRBD1 covers 10 bases. The CDR3 has 16 residues. Losses at the gene ends were 0 bases for V and 5 bases for J; bases not matched to a gene: 7. Germline V gene lookup returns CDR1 LGHNA and CDR2 YSLEER. CDR3 in amino acids: CASSQEGGQGLHEQYF. CDR3 coding DNA: TGCGCCAGCAGCCAAGAGGGGGGACAGGGGTTACACGAGCAGTACTTC.

This rearrangement joins TRBV21-1 to TRBJ1-5. TRBV21-1 is a documented pseudogene. The CDR3 is 16 residues long. The CDR3 DNA reads as TGTGCCAGCAGCAAAGGGAGGGGGGACAGCAATCAGCCCCAGCATTTT. It encodes CASSKGRGDSNQPQHF.

The V and J genes are TRBV18 and TRBJ2-7; the D gene is possibly TRBD1 (5 bases). Trimming removed 3 bases from V and 2 bases from J, with 11 bases in between. Germline CDR1 reads KGHSH; CDR2 reads LQKENI. CDR3 length: 14 residues. The CDR3 protein is CASSPRQRPYEQYF. The CDR3 DNA reads TGTGCCAGCTCACCGCGACAGAGGCCCTACGAGCAGTACTTC.